This T cell receptor (beta chain) was sequenced for a study of blood T cell repertoires in COVID-19. Study context: Italy, Spain and the United States were the sources of the convalescent and acute COVID-19 samples.

Looked up from germline, CDR1 is KGHSH and CDR2 is LQKENI. Unmatched junction bases numbered 3, after V lost 0 bases and J lost 4 bases. This CDR3 has 16 residues. Seattle patient enrollment occurred during active infection, with longitudinal follow-up thereafter. Original analysis: Reference gene primer amplification yielded estimated nucleated cell counts. Method: immunoSEQ multiplex PCR; TCRdb's copy keeps in-frame clones and lacks some. V and J calls plus clone size are reproduced from that table; the DNA served to infer D and trimming. The sample has approximately 120,000 clones; more than 85% are singletons.

The sequence derives from a man between 45 and 60 years old with COVID-19, enrolled during active disease. The genes are TRBV18 and TRBJ2-2; 9 nucleotides agree with TRBD1. Sequencing was done on a sample of peripheral blood. The CDR3 sequence: CASSPPGQGITGELFF. The CDR3 bases are TGTGCCAGCTCACCACCGGGACAGGGTATCACCGGGGAGCTGTTTTTT.